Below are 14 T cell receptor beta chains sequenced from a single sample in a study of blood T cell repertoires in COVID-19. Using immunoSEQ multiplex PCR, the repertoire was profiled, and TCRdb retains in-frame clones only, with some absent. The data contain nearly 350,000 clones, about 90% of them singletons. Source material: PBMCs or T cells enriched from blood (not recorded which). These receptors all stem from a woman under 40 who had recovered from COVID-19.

CDR3 in amino acids: CASSQVGGFYF. CDR3 bases: TGTGCCAGCAGCCAAGTGGGGGGTTTTTACTTC. V and J are TRBV3-1 (or the pseudogene TRBV3-2) and TRBJ2-7, with D possibly matching TRBD2 (6 bases). Germline CDR1 LGHDT, CDR2 YNNKEL (reference sequence). The CDR3 has 11 residues. Between the trimmed V and J ends, which lost 1 base and 13 bases, there was a span of 11 bases.

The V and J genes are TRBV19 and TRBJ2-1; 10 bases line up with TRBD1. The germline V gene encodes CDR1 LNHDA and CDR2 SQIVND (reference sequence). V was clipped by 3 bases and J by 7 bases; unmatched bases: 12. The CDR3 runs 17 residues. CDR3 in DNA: TGTGCCAGTAGTATGAGGGCCCCGGGACAGGGGTGGAATGAGCAGTTCTTC. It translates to CASSMRAPGQGWNEQFF.

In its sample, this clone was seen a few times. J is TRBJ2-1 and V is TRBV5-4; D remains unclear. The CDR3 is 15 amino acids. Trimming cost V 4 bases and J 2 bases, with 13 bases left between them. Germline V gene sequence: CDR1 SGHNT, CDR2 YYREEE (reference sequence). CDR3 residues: CASSKTLEAYNEQFF. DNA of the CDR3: TGTGCCAGCAGCAAGACTCTCGAGGCCTACAATGAGCAGTTCTTC.

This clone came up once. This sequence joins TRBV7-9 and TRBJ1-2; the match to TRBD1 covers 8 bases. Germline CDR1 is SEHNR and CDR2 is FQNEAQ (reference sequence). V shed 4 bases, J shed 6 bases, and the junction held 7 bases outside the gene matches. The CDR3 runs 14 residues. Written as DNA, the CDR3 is TGTGCCAGCAGCTCCGGGGCAGGGGGCAATGGCTACACCTTC. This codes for CASSSGAGGNGYTF.

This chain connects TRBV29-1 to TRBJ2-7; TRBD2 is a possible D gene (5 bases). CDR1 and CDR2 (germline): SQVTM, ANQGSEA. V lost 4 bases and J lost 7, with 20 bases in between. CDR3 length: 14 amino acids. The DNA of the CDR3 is TGCAGCGTTGGGGCCCTTTTAACGCCGGGGGAGCAGTACTTC. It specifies CSVGALLTPGEQYF.

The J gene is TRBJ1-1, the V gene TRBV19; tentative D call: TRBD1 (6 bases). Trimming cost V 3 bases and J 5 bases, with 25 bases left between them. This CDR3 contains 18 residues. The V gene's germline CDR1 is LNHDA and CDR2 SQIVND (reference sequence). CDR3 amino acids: CASSIRRGRDNRRTEAFF. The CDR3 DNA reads TGTGCCAGTAGTATCAGGAGGGGGAGGGACAACCGACGGACTGAAGCTTTCTTT.

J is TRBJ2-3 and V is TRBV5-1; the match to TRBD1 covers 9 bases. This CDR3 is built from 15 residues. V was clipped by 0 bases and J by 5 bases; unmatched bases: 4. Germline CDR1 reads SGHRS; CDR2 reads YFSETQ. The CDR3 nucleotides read TGCGCCAGCAGCTTGGACAGGGGGCCCGGAGATACGCAGTATTTT. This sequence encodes CASSLDRGPGDTQYF. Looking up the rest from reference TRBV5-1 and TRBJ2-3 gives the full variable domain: KAGVTQTPRYLIKTRGQQVTLSCSPISGHRSVSWYQQTPGQGLQFLFEYFSETQRNKGNFPGRFSGRQFSNSRSEMNVSTLELGDSALYLCASSLDRGPGDTQYFGPGTRLTVL.

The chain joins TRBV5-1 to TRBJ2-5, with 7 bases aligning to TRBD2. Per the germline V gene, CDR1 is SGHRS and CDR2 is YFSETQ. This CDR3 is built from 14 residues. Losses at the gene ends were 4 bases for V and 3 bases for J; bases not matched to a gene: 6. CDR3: CASSDVAGEETQYF. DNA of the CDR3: TGCGCCAGCAGCGATGTTGCGGGGGAAGAGACCCAGTACTTC.

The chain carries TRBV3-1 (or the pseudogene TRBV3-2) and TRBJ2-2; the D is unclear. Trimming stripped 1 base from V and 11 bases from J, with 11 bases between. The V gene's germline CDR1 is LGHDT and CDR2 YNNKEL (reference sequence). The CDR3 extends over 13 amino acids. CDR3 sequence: CASSQGARSELFF. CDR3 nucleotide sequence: TGTGCCAGCAGCCAAGGAGCCAGGTCAGAGCTGTTTTTT.

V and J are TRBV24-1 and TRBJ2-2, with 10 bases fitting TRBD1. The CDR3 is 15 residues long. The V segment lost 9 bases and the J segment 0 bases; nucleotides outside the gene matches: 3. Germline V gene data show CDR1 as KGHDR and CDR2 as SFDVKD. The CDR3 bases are TGTGCCACCTCAGGACAGGGGGCGAACACCGGGGAGCTGTTTTTT. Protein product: CATSGQGANTGELFF.

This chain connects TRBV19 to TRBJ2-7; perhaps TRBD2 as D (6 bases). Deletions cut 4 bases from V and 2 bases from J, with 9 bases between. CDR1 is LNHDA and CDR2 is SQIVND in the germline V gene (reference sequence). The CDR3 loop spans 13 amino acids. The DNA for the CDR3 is TGTGCCAGTAGTAGGGGACTTCCCTACGAGCAGTACTTC. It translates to CASSRGLPYEQYF.

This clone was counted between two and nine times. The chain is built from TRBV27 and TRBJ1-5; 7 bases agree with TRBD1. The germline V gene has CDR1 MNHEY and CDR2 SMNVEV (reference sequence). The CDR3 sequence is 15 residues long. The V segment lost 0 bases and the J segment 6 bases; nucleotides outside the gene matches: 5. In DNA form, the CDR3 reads TGTGCCAGCAGTTTATCTCAGACAGGGTCTCAGCCCCAGCATTTT. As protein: CASSLSQTGSQPQHF.

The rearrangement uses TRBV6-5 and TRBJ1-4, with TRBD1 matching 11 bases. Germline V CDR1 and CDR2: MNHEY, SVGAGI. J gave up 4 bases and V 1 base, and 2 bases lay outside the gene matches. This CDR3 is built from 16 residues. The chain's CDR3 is CASSYLGTGGNEKLFF. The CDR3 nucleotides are TGTGCCAGCAGTTACTTAGGGACAGGGGGTAATGAAAAACTGTTTTTT.

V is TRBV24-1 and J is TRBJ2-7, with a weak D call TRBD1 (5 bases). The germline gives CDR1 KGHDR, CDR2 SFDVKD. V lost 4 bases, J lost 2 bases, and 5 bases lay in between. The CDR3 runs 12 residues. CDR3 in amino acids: CATSEGAYEQYF. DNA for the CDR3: TGTGCCACCAGTGAAGGGGCCTACGAGCAGTACTTC.